The 13 T cell receptor beta chains presented below share a single source sample, sequenced in a study of cytomegalovirus exposure and HLA in healthy donors. Sequenced by immunoSEQ multiplex PCR; TCRdb stores in-frame clones only, minus some. The table records some 250,000 clones, about 90% of them present only once. The sequenced sample was PBMCs. All receptors come from a woman in her twenties or thirties in good health and CMV-seropositive.

J is TRBJ2-2 and V is TRBV6-5, with D possibly being TRBD2 (5 bases). Germline CDR1 and CDR2: MNHEY and SVGAGI. The CDR3 loop spans 14 amino acids. The V gene lost 9 bases and the J gene lost 5 bases, with 16 bases spanning the gap. This CDR3 reads CASITRRGTGELFF. The CDR3 nucleotides read TGTGCCAGTATCACTAGGCGCGGGACCGGGGAGCTGTTTTTT.

This chain joins TRBV5-4 and TRBJ1-2; 9 positions agree with TRBD1. The CDR3 has 13 amino acids. Germline V gene lookup returns CDR1 SGHNT and CDR2 YYREEE (reference sequence). V gave up 4 bases and J gave up 4 bases; unmatched junction bases: 2. CDR3 in DNA: TGTGCCAGCAGCCAGGACAGGGGCTATGGCTACACCTTC. Translating it yields CASSQDRGYGYTF.

The rearrangement uses TRBV5-1 and TRBJ2-1, with 10 bases fitting TRBD2. Trimming at V came to 0 bases and at J to 6 bases, leaving 6 bases not matched to a gene. Looked up from germline, CDR1 is SGHRS and CDR2 is YFSETQ. CDR3 size: 16 residues. The CDR3 loop is CASSLAGTSGVNEQFF. The CDR3 DNA is TGCGCCAGCAGCTTGGCGGGTACTAGCGGGGTCAATGAGCAGTTCTTC.

The V gene is TRBV25-1, the J gene TRBJ2-7; tentatively, D is TRBD1 (6 bases). Trimming stripped 0 bases from V and 0 bases from J, with 15 bases between. The CDR3 is made up of 17 amino acids. The germline V gene encodes CDR1 MGHDK and CDR2 SYGVNS. The CDR3 sequence is CASSEYFPGHGSYEQYF. CDR3 nucleotides: TGTGCCAGCAGTGAATACTTCCCGGGACATGGCTCCTACGAGCAGTACTTC.

This chain joins TRBV27 and TRBJ2-1; D uncertain. This CDR3 region has 11 residues. Trimming took 8 bases from V and 3 from J, leaving 5 bases between them. Germline CDR1 is MNHEY and CDR2 is SMNVEV (reference sequence). As DNA, the CDR3 is TGTGCCAGCCCTTTCTACAATGAGCAGTTCTTC. Its protein is CASPFYNEQFF.

The genes are TRBV5-8 and TRBJ1-5; perhaps TRBD1 as D (5 bases). The ends were cut back, 4 bases at V and 0 bases at J, with 11 bases in the middle. CDR3 size: 15 residues. Germline V gene data show CDR1 as SGHTS and CDR2 as YDEGEE. The CDR3 protein is CASSLRTHSNQPQHF. The CDR3 bases are TGTGCCAGCAGCCTCCGGACACATAGCAATCAGCCCCAGCATTTT. The variable domain in full, with the rest retrieved from reference TRBV5-8 and TRBJ1-5, is EAGVTQSPTHLIKTRGQQATLRCSPISGHTSVYWYQQALGLGLQFLLWYDEGEERNRGNFPPRFSGRQFPNYSSELNVNALELEDSALYLCASSLRTHSNQPQHFGDGTRLSIL.

The V and J genes are TRBV9 and TRBJ2-3; 7 bases agree with TRBD1. The V gene's germline CDR1 is SGDLS and CDR2 YYNGEE. This CDR3 comprises 15 residues. The J segment lost 1 base and the V segment lost 0 bases, leaving 2 bases of the junction unmatched. CDR3 DNA sequence: TGTGCCAGCAGCGTAGGTACAGGGGGCACAGATACGCAGTATTTT. It specifies CASSVGTGGTDTQYF.

The V gene is TRBV27, the J gene TRBJ2-1, with 14 bases identical to TRBD2. This CDR3 has 20 amino acids. CDR1 is MNHEY, CDR2 SMNVEV, per germline (reference sequence). The ends lost 3 bases at V and 1 base at J; junction bases unmatched: 11. The CDR3, as DNA: TGTGCCAGCAGTTTGTGGGCCCAAGGACTAGCGGGAGGATCCTACAATGAGCAGTTCTTC. Its translation is CASSLWAQGLAGGSYNEQFF.

The gene calls are TRBV2 and TRBJ1-1; 8 bases are shared with TRBD1. The V and J ends lost 6 bases and 0 bases, in that order; junction bases with no gene match: 12. The length of the CDR3 is 17 residues. Looked up from germline, CDR1 is SNHLY and CDR2 is FYNNEI. CDR3 sequence (DNA): TGTGCCAGCAGCTTAACCAGGGGGCGGGTAATGAACACTGAAGCTTTCTTT. Translation: CASSLTRGRVMNTEAFF.

This clone appeared once. This chain links TRBV29-1 with TRBJ2-3; perhaps TRBD2 as D (5 bases). The ends were cut back, 1 base at V and 1 base at J, with 9 bases in the middle. Germline CDR1 SQVTM, CDR2 ANQGSEA. This CDR3 has 14 amino acids. The CDR3 here is CSVEGSARTDTQYF. The CDR3 DNA is TGCAGCGTTGAAGGTAGCGCCCGCACAGATACGCAGTATTTT.

As regards this clone: At the DNA level, this CDR3 is encoded by other sequences in the same sample as well. The genes are TRBV5-1 and TRBJ1-5, with TRBD1 as a possible D gene (6 bases). The germline V gene encodes CDR1 SGHRS and CDR2 YFSETQ. This CDR3 contains 14 residues. V lost 2 bases to trimming and J lost 4 bases, with 10 bases between them. The CDR3: CASSLQGGNQPQHF. The CDR3 coding sequence is TGCGCCAGCAGCTTACAGGGAGGGAATCAGCCCCAGCATTTT.

The chain has TRBV13 and TRBJ2-4; 9 nucleotides align to TRBD1. J was trimmed by 4 bases and V by 4 bases; bases with no gene match: 5. The CDR3 loop spans 15 amino acids. Per the germline V gene, CDR1 is PRHDT and CDR2 is FYEKMQ (reference sequence). This chain's CDR3 is CASSSMGQGKNIQYF. The CDR3 nucleotides are TGTGCCAGCAGCTCGATGGGACAGGGAAAAAACATTCAGTACTTC.

The rearrangement uses TRBV30 and TRBJ1-4; 9 nucleotides align to TRBD1. J gave up 4 bases and V 1 base, and 1 base lay outside the gene matches. The CDR3 covers 14 residues. Germline V gives CDR1 GTSNPN, CDR2 SVGIG (reference sequence). The CDR3 DNA is TGTGCCTGGAGTGGGACAGGGGATAATGAAAAACTGTTTTTT. Translation: CAWSGTGDNEKLFF.